This T cell receptor beta chain was captured in a study of control samples from healthy donors and cancer patients. Germline CDR1 is MDHEN and CDR2 is SYDVKM. CDR3 size: 16 residues. With 4 bases removed from V and 1 base from J, the gap between germline ends came to 16 bases. Clones were sequenced by immunoSEQ multiplex PCR, and TCRdb holds only the in-frame ones, with some missing. The repertoire consists of more than 50,000 clones, with 90% to 96% occurring once and the leading ten covering about 1%. This TCR derives from a woman aged 18-30 years in good health. The sequenced sample consisted of blood. The chain has TRBV28 and TRBJ1-1, with a possible D match to TRBD1 (5 bases). The CDR3 spells CASSSPPDSPNTEAFF. The CDR3 region has the DNA TGTGCCAGCAGTTCCCCTCCCGACAGTCCGAACACTGAAGCTTTCTTT.